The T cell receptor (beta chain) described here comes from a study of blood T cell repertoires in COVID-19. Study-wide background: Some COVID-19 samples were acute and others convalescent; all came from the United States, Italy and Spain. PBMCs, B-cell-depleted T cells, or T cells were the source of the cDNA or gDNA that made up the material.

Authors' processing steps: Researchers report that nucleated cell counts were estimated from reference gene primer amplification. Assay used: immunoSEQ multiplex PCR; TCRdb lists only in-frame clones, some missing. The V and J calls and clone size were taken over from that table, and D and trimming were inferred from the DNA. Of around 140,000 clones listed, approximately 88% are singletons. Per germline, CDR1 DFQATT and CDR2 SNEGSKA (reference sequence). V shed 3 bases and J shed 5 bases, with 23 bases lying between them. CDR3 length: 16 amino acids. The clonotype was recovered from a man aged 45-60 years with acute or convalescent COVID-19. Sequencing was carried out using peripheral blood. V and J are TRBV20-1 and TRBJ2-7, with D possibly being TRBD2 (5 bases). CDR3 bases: TGCAGTGCTAGTCCCAACCGGGATTCCTTTTTGCACGAGCAGTACTTC. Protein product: CSASPNRDSFLHEQYF.